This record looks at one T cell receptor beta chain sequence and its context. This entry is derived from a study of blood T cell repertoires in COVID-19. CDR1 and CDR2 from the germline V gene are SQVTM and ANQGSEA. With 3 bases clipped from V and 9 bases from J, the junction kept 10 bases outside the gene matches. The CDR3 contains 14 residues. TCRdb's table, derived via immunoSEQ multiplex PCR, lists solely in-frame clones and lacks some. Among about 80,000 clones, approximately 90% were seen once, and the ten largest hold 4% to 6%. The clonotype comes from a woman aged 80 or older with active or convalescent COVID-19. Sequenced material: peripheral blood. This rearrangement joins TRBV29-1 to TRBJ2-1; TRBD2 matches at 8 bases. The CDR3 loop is CSVEGGTSTFEQFF. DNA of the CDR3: TGCAGCGTTGAGGGTGGGACTAGTACGTTTGAGCAGTTCTTC.